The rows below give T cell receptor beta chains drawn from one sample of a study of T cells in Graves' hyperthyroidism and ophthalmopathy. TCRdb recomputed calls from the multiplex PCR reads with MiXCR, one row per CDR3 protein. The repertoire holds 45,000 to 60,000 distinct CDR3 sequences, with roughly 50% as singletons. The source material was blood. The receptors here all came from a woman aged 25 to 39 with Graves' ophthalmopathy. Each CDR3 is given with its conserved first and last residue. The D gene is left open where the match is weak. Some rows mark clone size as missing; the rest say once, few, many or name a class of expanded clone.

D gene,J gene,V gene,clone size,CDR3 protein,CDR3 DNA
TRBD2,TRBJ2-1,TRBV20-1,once,CSARERRSGSENEQFF,TGCAGTGCTAGAGAACGCCGTAGCGGGTCAGAAAATGAGCAGTTCTTC
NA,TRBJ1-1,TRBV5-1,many,CASSLANSFHTEAFF,TGCGCCAGCAGCTTGGCCAACAGCTTCCACACTGAAGCTTTCTTT
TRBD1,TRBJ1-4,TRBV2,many,CASSEALSTGGVNEKLFF,TGTGCCAGCAGTGAAGCGCTTTCTACAGGGGGCGTGAATGAAAAACTGTTTTTT
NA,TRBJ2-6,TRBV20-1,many,CSAREGTRPVVLTF,TGCAGTGCTAGAGAGGGGACACGACCGGTCGTCCTGACTTTC
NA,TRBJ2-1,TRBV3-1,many,CASSQSRREQFF,TGTGCCAGCAGCCAAAGCAGAAGAGAGCAGTTCTTC
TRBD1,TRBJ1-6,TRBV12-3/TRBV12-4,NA,CASSFIQGGGGSPLHF,TGTGCCAGCAGTTTCATCCAAGGGGGCGGCGGGTCACCCCTCCACTTT
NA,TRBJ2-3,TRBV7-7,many,CASSFGRARTDTQYF,TGTGCTAGCAGCTTTGGTAGGGCGCGCACAGATACGCAGTATTTT
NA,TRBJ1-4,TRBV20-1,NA,CSAPPAVGTYEQLNEKLFF,TGCAGTGCCCCACCCGCCGTGGGAACCTACGAGCAGCTTAATGAAAAACTGTTTTTT
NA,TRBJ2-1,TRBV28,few,CASRTRQSSYNEQFF,TGTGCCAGCAGGACCAGACAAAGCTCCTACAATGAGCAGTTCTTC
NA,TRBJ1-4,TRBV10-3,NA,CAISDPGVHYNEKLFF,TGTGCCATCAGTGATCCCGGGGTCCACTACAATGAAAAACTGTTTTTT
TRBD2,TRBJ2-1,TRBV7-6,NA,CASRGTSGSIYEQFF,TGTGCCAGCAGGGGGACTAGCGGGAGTATTTATGAGCAGTTCTTC
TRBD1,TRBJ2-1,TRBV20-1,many,CSARGTGGYEQFF,TGCAGTGCTAGGGGGACAGGGGGGTACGAGCAGTTCTTC
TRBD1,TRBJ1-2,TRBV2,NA,CASSEARQGDGYTF,TGTGCCAGCAGTGAAGCGAGACAGGGGGATGGCTACACCTTC
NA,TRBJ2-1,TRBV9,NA,CVSSTYSVGEQFF,TGTGTCAGCAGCACCTACAGCGTCGGTGAGCAGTTCTTC
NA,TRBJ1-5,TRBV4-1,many,CASSQDPFQPQHF,TGCGCCAGCAGCCAAGACCCCTTCCAGCCCCAGCATTTT
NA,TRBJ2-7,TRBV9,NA,CASNQLPRLGVGEQYF,TGTGCCAGCAACCAACTTCCGCGACTAGGTGTAGGCGAGCAGTACTTC
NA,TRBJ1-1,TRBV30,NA,CAWMDGVNTEAFF,TGTGCCTGGATGGACGGAGTGAACACTGAAGCTTTCTTT
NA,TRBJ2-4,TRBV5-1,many,CASSLDSFRDLAKNIQYF,TGCGCCAGCAGCTTGGATAGTTTCCGGGACCTAGCCAAAAACATTCAGTACTTC
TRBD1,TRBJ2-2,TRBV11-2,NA,CASRQGRGELFF,TGTGCCAGCAGACAGGGGAGAGGGGAGCTGTTTTTT
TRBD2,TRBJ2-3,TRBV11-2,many,CASSLSSRPSSGTSTDTQYF,TGTGCCAGCAGCTTAAGTTCAAGACCCTCTAGCGGAACTAGCACAGATACGCAGTATTTT
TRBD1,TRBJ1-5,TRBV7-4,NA,CASSPTGDHQPQHF,TGTGCCAGCAGCCCCACAGGGGACCATCAGCCCCAGCATTTT
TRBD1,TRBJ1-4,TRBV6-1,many,CASSAEIAGGINEKLFF,TGTGCCAGCAGTGCGGAAATCGCAGGGGGCATTAATGAAAAACTGTTTTTT
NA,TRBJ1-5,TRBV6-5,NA,CASSPDGGLPQHF,TGTGCCAGCAGTCCGGACGGGGGGTTGCCCCAGCATTTT
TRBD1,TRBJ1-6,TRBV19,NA,CARPTGLNSPLHF,TGTGCCAGACCGACAGGGTTAAATTCACCCCTCCACTTT
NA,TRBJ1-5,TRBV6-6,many,CASSYSKGERSNQPQHF,TGTGCCAGCAGTTACTCGAAGGGGGAGAGAAGCAATCAGCCCCAGCATTTT
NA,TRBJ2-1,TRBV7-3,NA,CASSSSSSDNEQFF,TGTGCCAGCAGCTCTTCTAGCTCCGACAATGAGCAGTTCTTC
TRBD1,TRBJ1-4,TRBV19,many,CASGQGYEKLFF,TGTGCCAGCGGACAGGGGTATGAAAAACTGTTTTTT
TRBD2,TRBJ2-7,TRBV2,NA,CASRTSGRLLLYEQYF,TGTGCCAGCAGGACTAGCGGGAGGTTACTTCTCTACGAGCAGTACTTC
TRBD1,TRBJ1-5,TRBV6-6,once,CATVPRDRGSRGNQPQHF,TGTGCTACCGTCCCTCGGGACAGGGGGTCGAGAGGCAATCAGCCCCAGCATTTT
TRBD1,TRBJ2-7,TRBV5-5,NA,CASSLEGQGREQYF,TGTGCCAGCAGCTTAGAGGGACAGGGCCGGGAGCAGTACTTC
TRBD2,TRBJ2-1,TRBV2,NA,CASSLFLGASGSLDEQFF,TGTGCCAGCAGTTTATTCCTAGGGGCTAGCGGGAGCCTCGATGAGCAGTTCTTC
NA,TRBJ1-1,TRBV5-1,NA,CASSLALGGMGTEAFF,TGCGCCAGCAGCTTGGCTCTTGGGGGTATGGGGACTGAAGCTTTCTTT
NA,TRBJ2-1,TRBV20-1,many,CSARDAVRESYNEQFF,TGCAGTGCTAGAGACGCGGTCAGGGAAAGTTACAATGAGCAGTTCTTC
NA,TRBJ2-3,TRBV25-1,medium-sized,CASSALAQADTQYF,TGTGCCAGCAGCGCACTAGCTCAGGCAGATACGCAGTATTTT
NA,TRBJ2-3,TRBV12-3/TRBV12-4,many,CASSFLVADTQYF,TGTGCCAGCAGTTTTCTAGTGGCAGATACGCAGTATTTT
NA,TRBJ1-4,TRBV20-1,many,CSARKQEKLFF,TGCAGTGCTAGAAAGCAGGAAAAACTGTTTTTT
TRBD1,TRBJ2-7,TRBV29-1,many,CSVTGTGAYEQYF,TGCAGCGTGACCGGGACAGGGGCCTACGAGCAGTACTTC
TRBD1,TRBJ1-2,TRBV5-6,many,CASSLQGAGYGYTF,TGTGCCAGCAGCTTGCAGGGGGCAGGCTATGGCTACACCTTC
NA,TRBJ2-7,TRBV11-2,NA,CASSLDPNQQYF,TGTGCCAGCAGCTTAGACCCCAATCAGCAGTACTTC
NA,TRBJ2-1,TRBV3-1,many,CASSQGGGNEQFF,TGTGCCAGCAGCCAAGGAGGGGGTAATGAGCAGTTCTTC
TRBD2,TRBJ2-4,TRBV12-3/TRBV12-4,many,CASSRYSGMEGNIQYF,TGTGCCAGCAGTCGATATAGCGGGATGGAGGGAAACATTCAGTACTTC
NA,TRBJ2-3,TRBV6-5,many,CASRSQGDTQYF,TGTGCCAGCAGGTCACAGGGAGATACGCAGTATTTT
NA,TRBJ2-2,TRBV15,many,CATSRVTYPNTGELFF,TGTGCCACCAGCAGAGTGACGTATCCGAACACCGGGGAGCTGTTTTTT
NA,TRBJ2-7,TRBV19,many,CASSMRGPRSSYEQYF,TGTGCCAGTAGTATGAGGGGACCCCGAAGCTCCTACGAGCAGTACTTC
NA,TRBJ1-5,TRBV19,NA,CASSTQQGGNQPQHF,TGTGCCAGTAGTACGCAACAGGGCGGCAATCAGCCCCAGCATTTT
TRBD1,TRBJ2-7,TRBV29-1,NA,CSVPRTGGEQYF,TGCAGCGTTCCCAGGACAGGCGGCGAGCAGTACTTC
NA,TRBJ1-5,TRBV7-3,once,CASSLAGGPYEHF,TGTGCCAGCAGCTTAGCGGGAGGGCCCTACGAGCATTTT
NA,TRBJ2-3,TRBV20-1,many,CSASGRLSTDTQYF,TGCAGTGCTAGTGGTCGACTAAGCACAGATACGCAGTATTTT
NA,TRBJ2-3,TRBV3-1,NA,CASSPRLVSDTDTQYF,TGTGCCAGCAGCCCGCGACTAGTATCAGACACAGATACGCAGTATTTT
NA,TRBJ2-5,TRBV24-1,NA,CATSDPRSGANVQETQYF,TGTGCCACCAGTGATCCTCGCTCTGGGGCCAACGTCCAAGAGACCCAGTACTTC
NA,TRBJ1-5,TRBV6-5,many,CASSYRETNQPQHF,TGTGCCAGCAGTTACAGGGAGACCAATCAGCCCCAGCATTTT
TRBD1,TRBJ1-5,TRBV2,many,CASSLQGRQPQHF,TGTGCCAGCAGTCTACAGGGGCGTCAGCCCCAGCATTTT
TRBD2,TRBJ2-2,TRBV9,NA,CASSPTSGAKNTGELFF,TGTGCCAGCAGCCCGACTAGCGGGGCAAAGAACACCGGGGAGCTGTTTTTT
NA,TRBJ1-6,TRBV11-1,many,CASSLVGRNSPLHF,TGTGCCAGCAGCTTAGTAGGGCGGAATTCACCCCTCCACTTT
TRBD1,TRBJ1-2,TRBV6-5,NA,CASRQTGGDPGYAF,TGTGCCAGCAGGCAGACAGGGGGCGATCCGGGCTACGCCTTC